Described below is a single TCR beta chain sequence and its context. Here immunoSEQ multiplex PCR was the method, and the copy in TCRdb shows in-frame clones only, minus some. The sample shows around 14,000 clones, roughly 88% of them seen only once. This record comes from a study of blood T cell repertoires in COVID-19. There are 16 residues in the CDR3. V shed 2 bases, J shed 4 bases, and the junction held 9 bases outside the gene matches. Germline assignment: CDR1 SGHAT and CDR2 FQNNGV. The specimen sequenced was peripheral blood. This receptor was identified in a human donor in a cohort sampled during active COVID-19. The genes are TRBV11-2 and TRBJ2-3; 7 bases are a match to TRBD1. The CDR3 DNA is TGTGCCAGCAGCTTAATGACAGGGCCCGACGCAGATACGCAGTATTTT. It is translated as CASSLMTGPDADTQYF.